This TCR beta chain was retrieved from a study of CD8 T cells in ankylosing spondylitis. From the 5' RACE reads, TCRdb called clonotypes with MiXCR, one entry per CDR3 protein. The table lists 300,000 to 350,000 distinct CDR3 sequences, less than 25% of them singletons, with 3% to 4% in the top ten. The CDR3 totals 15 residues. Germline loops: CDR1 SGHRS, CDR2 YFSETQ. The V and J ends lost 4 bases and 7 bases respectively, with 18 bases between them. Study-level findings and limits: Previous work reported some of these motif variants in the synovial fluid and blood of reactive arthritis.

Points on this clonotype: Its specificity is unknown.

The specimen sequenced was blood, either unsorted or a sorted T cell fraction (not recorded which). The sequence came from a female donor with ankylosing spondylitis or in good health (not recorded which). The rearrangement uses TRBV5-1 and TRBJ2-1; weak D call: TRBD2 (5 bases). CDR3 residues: CASSLRAPGINEQFF. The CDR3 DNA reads TGCGCCAGCAGCCTAAGGGCCCCGGGGATAAATGAGCAGTTCTTC.